This TCR beta chain was documented in a study of long-term antiretroviral therapy in people with HIV. Study background: The 2015 recommendation for immediate ART came about a decade after the earliest samples. Broader study findings: Gathering of blood took place between about 2003 and 2018, possibly under older ART regimens.

Sequencing relied on immunoSEQ assay v3.0, run at survey level. Some clones are missing from TCRdb's copy, which holds only in-frame ones; the method was immunoSEQ multiplex PCR. The sample records around 23,000 clones, approximately 84% being singletons. Concerning this clone: What it binds is unknown.

Until DNA extraction, the samples held between about 0.9-10 million cryopreserved PBMC. Trimming cost V 6 bases and J 3 bases, with 8 bases left between them. The CDR3 runs 12 residues. CDR1 SGHVS and CDR2 FQNEAQ come from the germline V gene. The chain carries TRBV7-8 and TRBJ1-1; D call uncertain. Sequencing used unsorted PBMCs, obtained 0.5 years before starting antiretroviral therapy. The sequence was obtained from a man aged 35 to 55 with HIV. CDR3 residues: CASRGYDTEAFF. In DNA form, the CDR3 reads TGTGCCAGCAGGGGGTACGACACTGAAGCTTTCTTT.